One and the same sample provided the 26 T cell receptor beta chains below, sequenced in a study of immune heterogeneity within non-small cell lung tumors. The TCR beta CDR3 region was amplified by multiplex PCR employing 32 V and 13 J primers. TCRdb independently ran MiXCR on the multiplex PCR reads; one entry per CDR3 protein. The repertoire includes over 9,500 distinct CDR3 sequences, around a fifth of them detected once, and roughly 4.2% sits in the top ten. Bulk tumor genomic DNA (about 590 ng per sample) served as template. Multiple biopsies spaced far apart were taken from each primary tumor during surgery. Newly diagnosed with untreated non-small cell lung cancer, the patients underwent curative surgery. Sequenced: lung tumor tissue. These receptor sequences come from a man in his 60s with non-small cell lung cancer.

This chain connects TRBV7-3 to TRBJ2-1; D perhaps matches TRBD1 (6 bases). V lost 5 bases, J lost 5 bases, and 19 bases lay in between. The CDR3 contains 16 residues. Germline V gene data show CDR1 as SGHTA and CDR2 as FQGTGA. Here the CDR3 DNA reads TGTGCCAGCAGCCGAGTTAATGCACAGGGCGACAATGAGCAGTTCTTC. It is translated as CASSRVNAQGDNEQFF.

This clonotype was seen a few times. The chain has TRBV28 and TRBJ2-7; 14 nucleotides match TRBD2. V lost 10 bases and J lost 3; bases outside the gene matches: 17. The CDR3 is 18 amino acids. Germline loops: CDR1 MDHEN, CDR2 SYDVKM. Here the CDR3 reads CATAGTSGSQVGLYEQYF. CDR3 DNA: TGTGCCACCGCAGGGACTAGCGGGAGCCAAGTAGGGCTCTACGAGCAGTACTTC.

This clonotype was counted only a few times. The chain is built from TRBV5-1 and TRBJ2-3; D ambiguous. The CDR3 has 16 residues. Germline V gene lookup returns CDR1 SGHRS and CDR2 YFSETQ. Trimming removed 0 bases at V and 1 base at J, with 12 bases between. The CDR3 reads CASSLAVLGGTDTQYF. The CDR3 DNA sequence: TGCGCCAGCAGCTTGGCCGTCCTAGGTGGCACAGATACGCAGTATTTT. The full variable domain, with the rest looked up from reference TRBV5-1 and TRBJ2-3, is KAGVTQTPRYLIKTRGQQVTLSCSPISGHRSVSWYQQTPGQGLQFLFEYFSETQRNKGNFPGRFSGRQFSNSRSEMNVSTLELGDSALYLCASSLAVLGGTDTQYFGPGTRLTVL.

This clonotype was seen at least ten times. The chain carries TRBV19 and TRBJ1-1; D gene ambiguous. The CDR3 spans 16 residues. CDR1 is LNHDA and CDR2 is SQIVND in the germline V gene (reference sequence). Trimming left V 3 bases short and J 4 bases short, with 18 bases between. Written as DNA, the CDR3 is TGTGCCAGTAGTATGGGCGGCCAGGCCGGATCCACTGAAGCTTTCTTT. This encodes CASSMGGQAGSTEAFF.

The chain uses TRBV30 and TRBJ1-1; D unresolved. Germline V gene lookup returns CDR1 GTSNPN and CDR2 SVGIG (reference sequence). The CDR3 spans 12 residues. The V and J ends lost 0 bases and 5 bases respectively, with 7 bases between them. The CDR3 spells CAWSVTGTEAFF. CDR3 in DNA: TGTGCCTGGAGTGTGACGGGTACTGAAGCTTTCTTT.

This clonotype occurred many times. The chain is built from TRBV20-1 and TRBJ2-3; D is perhaps TRBD2 (6 bases). The CDR3 consists of 13 residues. Trimming left V 5 bases short and J 7 bases short, with 16 bases between. CDR1 DFQATT and CDR2 SNEGSKA come from the germline V gene (reference sequence). The CDR3 DNA is TGCAGTGCTCCCGGGACTGAAGGGCATACGCAGTATTTT. It yields the protein CSAPGTEGHTQYF.

This clonotype counts as large. The rearrangement joins TRBV25-1 to TRBJ2-2; D remains ambiguous. The V end lost 4 bases, the J end lost 7 bases, and 13 bases lay between the germline ends. Looked up from germline, CDR1 is MGHDK and CDR2 is SYGVNS. This CDR3 is built from 14 residues. The DNA for the CDR3 is TGTGCCAGCAGTGCCGCGGAGTTGGGCGGGGAGCTGTTTTTT. This sequence encodes CASSAAELGGELFF.

The chain is built from TRBV20-1 and TRBJ2-3; maybe TRBD2 (6 bases). The V end was cut by 5 bases, the J end by 3 bases, with 6 bases between. The CDR3 is 11 residues long. The V gene's germline CDR1 is DFQATT and CDR2 SNEGSKA (reference sequence). The chain's CDR3 is CSAGTTDTQYF. The CDR3 coding sequence is TGCAGTGCTGGGACTACAGATACGCAGTATTTT.

The table lists this clonotype with a few counts. The chain is built from TRBV5-6 and TRBJ2-2; unclear D gene. From germline, CDR1 is SGHDT and CDR2 YYEEEE. Trimming left V 0 bases short and J 3 bases short, with 3 bases between. This CDR3 has 13 amino acids. The CDR3 sequence: CASSLVDTGELFF. Written as DNA, the CDR3 is TGTGCCAGCAGCTTGGTTGACACCGGGGAGCTGTTTTTT.

This clonotype showed up many times. The chain is built from TRBV19 and TRBJ2-3; 11 bases map to TRBD2. CDR1 and CDR2 (germline): LNHDA, SQIVND (reference sequence). The CDR3 covers 15 residues. Trimming took 5 bases from V and 6 from J; bases not matched to a gene: 7. CDR3 nucleotide sequence: TGTGCCAGTAGTGGGGTAGCGGGAGGGGAGGATACGCAGTATTTT. Translation: CASSGVAGGEDTQYF.

In its sample, this clonotype was seen many times. V is TRBV5-1 and J is TRBJ1-5; D not certain. The CDR3 runs to 14 residues. V lost 0 bases to trimming and J lost 3 bases, with 7 bases between them. CDR1 and CDR2 (germline): SGHRS, YFSETQ. In DNA form, the CDR3 reads TGCGCCAGCAGCTTGGGTGGGTTCAATCAGCCCCAGCATTTT. Protein: CASSLGGFNQPQHF.

This clonotype counts as medium-sized (0.01 to 0.1%). V is TRBV6-1 and J is TRBJ1-1, with D perhaps matching TRBD1 (5 bases). Trimming took 5 bases from V and 4 from J, leaving 17 bases between them. The CDR3 extends over 15 amino acids. The V gene's germline CDR1 is MNHNS and CDR2 SASEGT. CDR3 sequence (DNA): TGTGCCAGCAGTTATTTTGGGGGAGCCGGCACTGAAGCTTTCTTT. The encoded protein is CASSYFGGAGTEAFF.

V is TRBV6-1 and J is TRBJ1-1; D might be TRBD1 (5 bases). The CDR3 runs to 13 residues. Trimming shortened V by 6 bases and J by 12 bases, and 20 bases separated the two germline ends. CDR1 and CDR2 from the germline V gene are MNHNS and SASEGT. The CDR3 region is CASRDGTARVTFF. The CDR3 region has the DNA TGTGCCAGCAGAGACGGGACGGCAAGGGTAACTTTCTTT.

This clonotype came up a few times. The gene calls are TRBV20-1 and TRBJ1-4; no firm D call. From germline, CDR1 is DFQATT and CDR2 SNEGSKA (reference sequence). Trimming pared 5 bases from V and 6 bases from J, leaving 10 bases between. This CDR3 region has 12 residues. The CDR3 loop reads CSAAVKDEKLFF. CDR3 sequence (DNA): TGCAGTGCTGCGGTTAAGGATGAAAAACTGTTTTTT.

A single count supports this clonotype. Possible read error: a much larger clone is one base away. V is TRBV14 and J is TRBJ1-6; no clear D. The CDR3 totals 13 residues. CDR1 SGHDN and CDR2 FVKESK come from the germline V gene. CDR3 DNA: TGTGCCAGCAGCCAAGAAATGGATTCACACCTCCACTTT. It codes for CASSQEMDSHLHF.

The table lists this clonotype with a few counts. This chain uses TRBV6-1 with TRBJ1-6; the D gene is possibly TRBD1 (5 bases). The V end lost 7 bases, the J end lost 7 bases, and 8 bases lay between the germline ends. Germline values: CDR1 MNHNS, CDR2 SASEGT. This CDR3 has 12 residues. CDR3: CASTRQNSPLHF. In nucleotides, the CDR3 is TGTGCCAGCACAAGACAGAATTCACCCCTCCACTTT.

On this clonotype itself: Relative to the germline gene, one junction end is altered; a read error may explain this. CDR3: CASSFVSSQMNTEALF. The CDR3 DNA reads as TGTGCCAGCAGCTTCGTTTCGTCGCAGATGAACACTGAAGCTTTATTT. V usage is TRBV11-2 and J usage is TRBJ1-1; D unresolved. The CDR3 runs 16 residues. Germline CDR1 is SGHAT and CDR2 is FQNNGV.

This clonotype has more than one count but fewer than ten. For the CDR3, the DNA is TGTGCCAGCAGCCAAGCTTCGGCAGGGGGCGTAGAGACCCAGTACTTC. Its translation is CASSQASAGGVETQYF. This chain joins TRBV3-1 and TRBJ2-5, with 8 bases that match TRBD1. Germline trimming cut 1 base from V and 4 bases from J; bases unmatched to any gene: 8. The CDR3 consists of 16 residues. Germline V gene data show CDR1 as LGHDT and CDR2 as YNNKEL (reference sequence).

This clonotype was seen repeatedly, ten times or more. The gene calls are TRBV10-3 and TRBJ1-1, with TRBD1 as a possible D gene (5 bases). The germline CDR1 and CDR2 sequences are ENHRY and SYGVKD. The V end lost 9 bases, the J end lost 3 bases, and 14 bases lay between the germline ends. The CDR3 sequence is 13 residues long. The CDR3, as DNA: TGTGCCATGGGGCGGGATTCGGACACTGAAGCTTTCTTT. Amino acid sequence: CAMGRDSDTEAFF.

Remarks on this clonotype: At one of its ends the junction is not consistent with the germline gene, which may arise from a read error. The chain is built from TRBV7-6 and TRBJ2-7; D not certain. CDR1 and CDR2 (germline): SGHVS, FNYEAQ. The CDR3 has 13 residues. CDR3 DNA sequence: TGTGCCAGCAGCTTAAAGGTATCCTACGGGCAGTACTTC. It yields the protein CASSLKVSYGQYF. Complete variable domain (other parts from reference TRBV7-6 and TRBJ2-7): GAGVSQSPRYKVTKRGQDVALRCDPISGHVSLYWYRQALGQGPEFLTYFNYEAQQDKSGLPNDRFSAERPEGSISTLTIQRTEQRDSAMYRCASSLKVSYGQYFGPGTRLTVT.

In its sample, this clonotype was seen a few times. This chain connects TRBV7-2 to TRBJ2-1; D gene uncertain. The CDR3 consists of 16 residues. The V end was cut by 1 base, the J end by 3 bases, with 13 bases between. Looked up from germline, CDR1 is SGHTA and CDR2 is FQGNSA. CDR3 bases: TGTGCCAGCAGCTTAGGGTGGTCCTTATTCTACAATGAGCAGTTCTTC. Its translation: CASSLGWSLFYNEQFF.

This clonotype ranks as large (0.1 to 1%). This rearrangement joins TRBV6-1 to TRBJ2-7; TRBD2 aligns across 8 bases. The J segment lost 2 bases and the V segment lost 4 bases, leaving 7 bases of the junction unmatched. Germline V gene sequence: CDR1 MNHNS, CDR2 SASEGT. CDR3 length: 15 amino acids. CDR3: CASSVITSGPYEQYF. The CDR3 DNA is TGTGCCAGCAGTGTTATTACTAGCGGACCCTACGAGCAGTACTTC.

The chain employs TRBV5-5 and TRBJ1-3; maybe TRBD1 (5 bases). The CDR3 covers 14 residues. The V gene lost 1 base and the J gene lost 4 bases, with 9 bases spanning the gap. The V gene's germline CDR1 is SGHKS and CDR2 YYEKEE (reference sequence). The CDR3 DNA reads TGTGCCAGCAGCTTGAGGGGATCGGGAAACACCATATATTTT. It specifies CASSLRGSGNTIYF.

This clonotype is medium-sized in the sample. The chain joins TRBV14 to TRBJ1-2, with D uncertain. V lost 4 bases and J lost 4, with 7 bases in between. The CDR3 covers 12 residues. Germline V gives CDR1 SGHDN, CDR2 FVKESK. CDR3 residues: CASSPGSYGYTF. CDR3 coding DNA: TGTGCCAGCAGCCCTGGGAGCTATGGCTACACCTTC.

DNA of the CDR3: TGCGCCAGCAGTACATGGGATAGCAATCAGCCCCAGCATTTT. It translates to CASSTWDSNQPQHF. V usage is TRBV10-2 and J usage is TRBJ1-5; D is undetermined. Between the trimmed V and J ends, which lost 5 bases and 0 bases, there was a span of 8 bases. This CDR3 comprises 14 residues. Germline V gene lookup returns CDR1 WSHSY and CDR2 SAAADI.

The chain is built from TRBV20-1 and TRBJ2-5; 10 bases are shared with TRBD1. V dropped 3 bases and J dropped 6; count of bases not matched to a gene: 13. Germline V gene lookup returns CDR1 DFQATT and CDR2 SNEGSKA (reference sequence). CDR3 length equals 16 residues. For the CDR3, the DNA is TGCAGTGCTAGTGGATCCGGGACAGGGGTCTTGAAGACCCAGTACTTC. Its protein is CSASGSGTGVLKTQYF.